The present T cell receptor beta chain was sequenced within a study of T cells after yellow fever vaccination. For the study at large: Fractions containing few cells were prepared with SMART-Seq v4 Ultra Low Input. Overall study results and limits: Abundant bulk-population clonotypes could contaminate the FACS-sorted repertoires.

CDR1 ENHRY and CDR2 SYGVKD come from the germline V gene. The V gene lost 10 bases and the J gene lost 3 bases, with 19 bases spanning the gap. This CDR3 is built from 15 residues. Details on this clonotype: Its cognate antigen is unknown.

The authors made TCR cDNA by 5'RACE template switching, adding a universal primer site and UMIs. TCRdb fed the 5' RACE reads into MiXCR, producing one record per CDR3 protein. The repertoire holds around 530,000 distinct CDR3 sequences, 17% seen once, with around a sixth in the top ten. The chain couples TRBV10-3 to TRBJ1-5, with D unclear. The clonotype comes from a man between 18 and 35 years old who received the YFV17D yellow fever vaccine. The material was PBMCs, obtained more than 4 days after the first yellow fever vaccination. The CDR3 loop is CATRTEDYANQPQHF. The DNA of the CDR3 is TGTGCCACCCGGACCGAAGACTATGCCAATCAGCCCCAGCATTTT.